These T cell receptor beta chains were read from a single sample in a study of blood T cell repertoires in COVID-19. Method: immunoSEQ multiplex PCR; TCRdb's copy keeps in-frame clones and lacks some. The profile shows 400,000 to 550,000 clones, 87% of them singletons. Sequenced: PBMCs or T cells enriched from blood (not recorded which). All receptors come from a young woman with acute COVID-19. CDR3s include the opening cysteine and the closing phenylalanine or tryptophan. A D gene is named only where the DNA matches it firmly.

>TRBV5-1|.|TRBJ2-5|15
CASSLGLVRFETQYF
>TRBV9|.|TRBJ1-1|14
CASSTGPMNTEAFF
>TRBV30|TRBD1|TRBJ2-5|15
CAWRDHGTGQETQYF
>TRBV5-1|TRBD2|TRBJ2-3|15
CASSGAGRETDTQYF
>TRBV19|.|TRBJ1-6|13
CASAQGRNSPLHF
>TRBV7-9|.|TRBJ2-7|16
CASSLADREGSYEQYF
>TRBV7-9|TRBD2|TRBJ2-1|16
CASSQGLAGGLDEQFF
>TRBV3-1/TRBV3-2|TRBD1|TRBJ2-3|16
CASSRQGQGGTDTQYF
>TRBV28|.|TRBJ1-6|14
CATTDRHSTLSLHF
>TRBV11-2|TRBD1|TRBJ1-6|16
CASSSGQGSKNSPLHF
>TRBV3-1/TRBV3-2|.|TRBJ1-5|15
CASSQDTTGGQPQHF
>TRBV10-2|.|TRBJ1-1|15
CASSLSGQMNTEAFF
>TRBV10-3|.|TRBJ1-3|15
CAISESPRLGNTIYF
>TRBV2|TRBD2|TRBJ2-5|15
CASRSLAGGPETQYF
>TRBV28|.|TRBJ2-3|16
CASSLWTGSQTDTQYF
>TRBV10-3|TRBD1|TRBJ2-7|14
CAISAGTDYYEQYF
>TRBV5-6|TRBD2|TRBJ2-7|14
CASSGGLAGYEQYF
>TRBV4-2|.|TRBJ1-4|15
CASSQDGAPVEKLFF
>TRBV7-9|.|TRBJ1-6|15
CASSLRTAYNSPLHF
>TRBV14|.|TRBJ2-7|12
CASSQQGYEQYF
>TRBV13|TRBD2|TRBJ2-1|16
CASSSPGLADYNEQFF
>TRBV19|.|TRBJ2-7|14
CASTPKEGNYEQYF
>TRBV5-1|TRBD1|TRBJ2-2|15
CASSLADRVNGELFF
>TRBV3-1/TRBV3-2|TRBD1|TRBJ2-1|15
CASSPGTGTYNEQFF
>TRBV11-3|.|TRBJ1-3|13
CASSGRSGNTIYF
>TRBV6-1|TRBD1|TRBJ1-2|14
CASSETTGLYGYTF
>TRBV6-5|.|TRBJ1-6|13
CASRIVLSSPLHF
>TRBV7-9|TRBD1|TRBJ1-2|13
CASTTPGGYGYTF
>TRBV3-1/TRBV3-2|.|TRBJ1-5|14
CASSQAGLNQPQHF
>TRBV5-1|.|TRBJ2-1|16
CASSFRTALPYNEQFF
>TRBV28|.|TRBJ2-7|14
CASSLGRELYEQYF
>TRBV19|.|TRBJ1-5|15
CASSLVGPRNQPQHF
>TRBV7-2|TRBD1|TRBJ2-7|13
CASSLGTGGEQYF
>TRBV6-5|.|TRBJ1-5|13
CASGAYSNQPQHF
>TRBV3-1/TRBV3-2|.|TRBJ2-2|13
CASSPRNTGELFF
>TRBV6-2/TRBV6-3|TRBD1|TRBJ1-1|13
CASSMGQGSEAFF
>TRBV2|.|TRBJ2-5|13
CASSELSQETQYF
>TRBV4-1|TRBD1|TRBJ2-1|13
CPRRRQGPNEQFF
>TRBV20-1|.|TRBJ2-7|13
CSASPPFGYEQYF
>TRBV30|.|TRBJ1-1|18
CAWSVIRRWTAMNTEAFF
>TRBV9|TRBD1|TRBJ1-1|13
CASSATGMGEAFF
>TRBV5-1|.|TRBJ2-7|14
CASSLRQGTYEQYF
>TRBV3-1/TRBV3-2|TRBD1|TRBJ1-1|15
CASSQDNRGSTEAFF
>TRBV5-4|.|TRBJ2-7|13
CASSLRQAYEQYF
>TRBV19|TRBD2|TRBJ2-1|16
CASSIRTSGSSNEQFF
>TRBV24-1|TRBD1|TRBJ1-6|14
CATSRGQVNSPLHF
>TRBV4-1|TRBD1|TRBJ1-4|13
CASSRTGREKLFF
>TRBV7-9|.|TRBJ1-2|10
CASEEVGYTF
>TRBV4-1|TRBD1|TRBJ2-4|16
CASSQEALGTGNIQYF
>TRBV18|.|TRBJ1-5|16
CASSPSDYNSNQPQHF
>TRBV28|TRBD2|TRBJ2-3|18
CASRAPATSGRAGDTQYF
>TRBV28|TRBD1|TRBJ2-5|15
CASSFGDRGEETQYF
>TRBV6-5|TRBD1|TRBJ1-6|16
CASSYWGQGQGSPLHF
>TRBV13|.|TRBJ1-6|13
CASKGDNDSPLHF
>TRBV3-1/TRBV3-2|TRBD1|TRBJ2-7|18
CASSQDLFKQGATYEQYF
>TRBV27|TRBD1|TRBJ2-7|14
CASTKNRGGYEQYF
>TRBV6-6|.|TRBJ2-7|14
CASKAGTSYHEQYF
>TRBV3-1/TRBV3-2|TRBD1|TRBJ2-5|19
CASSPLFPGQGTLQETQYF
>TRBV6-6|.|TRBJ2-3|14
CASTRRSSTDTQYF